Detailed here is one TCR beta chain. Its antigen is still unknown. The PCR had 60 Vbeta and 13 Jbeta primers. Only in-frame clones appear in the TCRdb table, and some are missing; sequencing was by immunoSEQ multiplex PCR. This table holds about 100,000 clones, about 79% found once. The CDR3 contains 15 residues. The V gene's germline CDR1 is LNHDA and CDR2 SQIVND (reference sequence). Trimming left V 3 bases short and J 3 bases short, with 11 bases between. The sample originates from a study of cytomegalovirus exposure and HLA in healthy donors. Study outcomes and limitations: Judged likely to be a sequencing artifact was a cluster of highly shared sequence variants.

The V gene is TRBV19, the J gene TRBJ1-4; D remains ambiguous. The specimen was PBMCs. The sequence was collected from a female donor in good health and CMV-seropositive. This CDR3 is CASSIRFAANEKLFF. Here the CDR3 DNA reads TGTGCCAGTAGTATCCGCTTTGCGGCTAATGAAAAACTGTTTTTT.